The 4 T cell receptor beta chains in this list originate from one sample, sequenced in a study of cytomegalovirus exposure and HLA in healthy donors. Vbeta (60) and Jbeta (13) primers were used in the PCR. The data were produced by immunoSEQ multiplex PCR, yet TCRdb's version contains in-frame clones alone and is incomplete. There are about 50,000 clones in the sample; roughly 75% occur only once, and more than 6.5% lies in the top ten. Sequenced: PBMCs. The receptors here all came from a man younger than 40 in good health and CMV-seropositive.

The chain couples TRBV18 to TRBJ2-3; 7 bases fit TRBD1. Losses at the gene ends were 1 base for V and 1 base for J; bases not matched to a gene: 8. Germline V gene sequence: CDR1 KGHSH, CDR2 LQKENI. The CDR3 loop spans 17 amino acids. CDR3 DNA: TGTGCCAGCTCACCACTAGGTGTAGGGGGCGGCACAGATACGCAGTATTTT. This translates into CASSPLGVGGGTDTQYF.

This clone came up a few times. This sample includes further DNA sequences coding for the same CDR3. The CDR3 here is CASSDSASGGADTQYF. The CDR3 DNA is TGTGCCAGCAGTGACTCGGCCAGCGGGGGGGCGGATACGCAGTATTTT. The rearrangement links TRBV6-4 to TRBJ2-3; 10 bases are shared with TRBD2. After removal of 0 bases from V and 6 bases from J, the junction contained 6 bases not matched to a gene. The CDR3 sequence is 16 residues long. Germline V gene sequence: CDR1 MRHNA, CDR2 SNTAGT.

The CDR3 DNA is TGTGCCAGCAGTACCTTGACAGGGAAAGAGACCCAGTACTTC. Amino acid sequence: CASSTLTGKETQYF. The gene calls are TRBV5-4 and TRBJ2-5, with TRBD1 identical over 7 bases. The CDR3 totals 14 residues. Germline V gives CDR1 SGHNT, CDR2 YYREEE (reference sequence). The V segment lost 5 bases and the J segment 3 bases; nucleotides outside the gene matches: 7.

This rearrangement joins TRBV6-1 to TRBJ1-2; TRBD1 might be the D (5 bases). This CDR3 comprises 15 residues. Trimming removed 6 bases at V and 5 bases at J, with 19 bases between. Germline-derived CDR1 and CDR2 are MNHNS and SASEGT. CDR3 residues: CASSLTGGAKYGYTF. The CDR3, as DNA: TGTGCCAGCAGCCTGACGGGAGGGGCCAAGTATGGCTACACCTTC.